This T cell receptor (beta chain) was identified in a study of chemoradiotherapy in HPV16-positive cancers. The V gene's germline CDR1 is MNHNS and CDR2 SASEGT. The CDR3 has 15 amino acids. After removal of 2 bases from V and 1 base from J, the junction contained 4 bases not matched to a gene. This clone is a singleton in its sample. Using immunoSEQ multiplex PCR, the repertoire was profiled, and TCRdb retains in-frame clones only, with some absent. Of about 11,000 clones detected, about 77% appear once; the ten largest clones hold 2.2%. This specimen was acquired from a patient who underwent chemoradiotherapy. The origin of this receptor is a human donor with HPV-associated anogenital cancer. The rearrangement links TRBV6-1 to TRBJ2-7; 8 nucleotides match TRBD1. CDR3 DNA sequence: TGTGCCAGCAGTGAATGGGGACAGGATTCCTACGAGCAGTACTTC. This codes for CASSEWGQDSYEQYF.